Sequencing of this T cell receptor (beta chain) was carried out in a study of vaccination effects on CD4 cells after COVID-19. In the study overall: All study participants received two doses of BNT162b2 or mRNA-1273 vaccine.

Study-level points and caveats: In vaccinees who were healthy, merely 1 out of 255 vaccine-induced clones cross-reacted with common cold coronaviruses. Infection- and vaccine-induced clones contracted markedly late after vaccination.

For this clone: Its antigen is undetermined.

Assay: immunoSEQ multiplex PCR; the TCRdb copy retains only in-frame clones and omits some. The table lists roughly 25,000 clones, just under 75% of them singletons, with around 3.5% in the top ten. Antigen-specific CD4+ T cells were expanded (with viral peptide pools) by the ViraFEST assay ahead of sequencing. Following a roughly 11-day culture, CD4+ T cells were purified. Absence of prior SARS-CoV-2 infection characterized the vaccine recipients, who showed negative nucleocapsid antibodies. Germline lookup yields CDR1 SGHAT and CDR2 FQNNGV. V was shortened by 5 bases and J by 0 bases, with 8 bases between the two germline ends. The CDR3 is made up of 14 amino acids.

The chain has TRBV11-2 and TRBJ2-1; D is uncertain. Specimen: CD4+ T cells from PBMCs cultured with SARS-CoV-2 spike peptides, collected before COVID-19 vaccination. The receptor's source is a human donor who received a COVID-19 vaccine. CDR3 sequence reads: CASSTRVSYNEQFF. The CDR3 bases are TGTGCCAGCAGCACGAGAGTCTCCTACAATGAGCAGTTCTTC.